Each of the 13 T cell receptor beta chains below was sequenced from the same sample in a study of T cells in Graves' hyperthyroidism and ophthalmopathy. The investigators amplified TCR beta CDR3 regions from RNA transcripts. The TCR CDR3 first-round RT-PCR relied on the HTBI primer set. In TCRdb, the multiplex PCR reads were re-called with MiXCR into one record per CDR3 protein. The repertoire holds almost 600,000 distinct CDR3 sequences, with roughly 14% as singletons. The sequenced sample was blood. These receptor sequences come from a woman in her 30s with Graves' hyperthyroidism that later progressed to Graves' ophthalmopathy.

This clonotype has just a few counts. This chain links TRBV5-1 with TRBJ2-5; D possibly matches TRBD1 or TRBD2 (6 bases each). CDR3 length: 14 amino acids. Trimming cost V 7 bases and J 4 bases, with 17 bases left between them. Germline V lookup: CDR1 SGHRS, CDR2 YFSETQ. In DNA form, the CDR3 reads TGCGCCAGCGCATCGGGCAGGGGAGGAGAGACCCAGTACTTC. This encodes CASASGRGGETQYF.

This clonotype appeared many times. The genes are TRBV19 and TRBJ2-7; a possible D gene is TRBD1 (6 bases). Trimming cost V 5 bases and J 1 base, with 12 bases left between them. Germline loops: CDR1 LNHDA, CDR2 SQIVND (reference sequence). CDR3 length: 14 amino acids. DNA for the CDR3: TGTGCCAGTAGTCCCCAGGGGATGTCCTACGAGCAGTACTTC. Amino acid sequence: CASSPQGMSYEQYF.

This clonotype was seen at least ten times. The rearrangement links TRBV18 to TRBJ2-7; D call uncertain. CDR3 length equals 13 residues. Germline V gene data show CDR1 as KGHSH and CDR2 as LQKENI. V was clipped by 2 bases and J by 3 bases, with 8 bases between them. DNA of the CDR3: TGTGCCAGCTCACCAGCCGACGGCTACGAGCAGTACTTC. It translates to CASSPADGYEQYF.

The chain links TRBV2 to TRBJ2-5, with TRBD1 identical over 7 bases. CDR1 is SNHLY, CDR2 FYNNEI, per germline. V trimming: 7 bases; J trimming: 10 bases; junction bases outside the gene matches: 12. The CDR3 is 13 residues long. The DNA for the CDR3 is TGTGCCAGCAACTTCCGGGACAGAGGACTCCAGTACTTC. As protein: CASNFRDRGLQYF.

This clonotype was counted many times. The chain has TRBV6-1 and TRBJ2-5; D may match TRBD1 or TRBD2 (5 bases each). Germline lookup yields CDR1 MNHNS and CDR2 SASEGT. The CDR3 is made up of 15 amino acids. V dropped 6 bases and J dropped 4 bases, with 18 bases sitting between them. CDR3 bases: TGTGCCAGCAGAAGACCGGGACCCCAGACAGAGACCCAGTACTTC. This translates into CASRRPGPQTETQYF.

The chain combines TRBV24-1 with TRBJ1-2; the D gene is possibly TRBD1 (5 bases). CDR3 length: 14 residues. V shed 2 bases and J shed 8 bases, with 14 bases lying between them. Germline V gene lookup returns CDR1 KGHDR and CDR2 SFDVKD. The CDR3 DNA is TGTGCCACCAGTGATTCCCAGACAGCTTCGGGCTACACCTTC. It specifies CATSDSQTASGYTF.

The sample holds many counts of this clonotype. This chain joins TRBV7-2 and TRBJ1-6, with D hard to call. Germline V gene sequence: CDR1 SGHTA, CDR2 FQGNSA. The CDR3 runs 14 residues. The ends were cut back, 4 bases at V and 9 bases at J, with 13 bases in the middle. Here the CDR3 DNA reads TGTGCCAGCAGCTCCTCCCTCACAAGTTCACCCCTCCACTTT. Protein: CASSSSLTSSPLHF.

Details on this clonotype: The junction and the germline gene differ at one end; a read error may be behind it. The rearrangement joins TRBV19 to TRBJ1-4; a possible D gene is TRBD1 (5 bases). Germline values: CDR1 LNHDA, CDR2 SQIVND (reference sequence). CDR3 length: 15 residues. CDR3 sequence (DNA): TGTCCCAGTAGTATTTTGGGGGCAACTAATGAAAAACTGTTTTTT. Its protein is CPSSILGATNEKLFF.

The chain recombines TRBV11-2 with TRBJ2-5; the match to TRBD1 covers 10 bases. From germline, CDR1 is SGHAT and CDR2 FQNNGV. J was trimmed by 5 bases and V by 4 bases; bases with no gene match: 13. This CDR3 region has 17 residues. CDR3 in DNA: TGTGCCAGCAGCTCCCGGGACAGGGGAATCCCTGAGGAGACCCAGTACTTC. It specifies CASSSRDRGIPEETQYF.

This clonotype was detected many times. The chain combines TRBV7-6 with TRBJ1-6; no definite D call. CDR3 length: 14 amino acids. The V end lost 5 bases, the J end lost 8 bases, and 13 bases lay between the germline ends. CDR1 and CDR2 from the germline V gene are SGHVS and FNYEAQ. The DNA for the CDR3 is TGTGCCAGCAGCCGAACCCAACTCGATTCACCCCTCCACTTT. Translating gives CASSRTQLDSPLHF.

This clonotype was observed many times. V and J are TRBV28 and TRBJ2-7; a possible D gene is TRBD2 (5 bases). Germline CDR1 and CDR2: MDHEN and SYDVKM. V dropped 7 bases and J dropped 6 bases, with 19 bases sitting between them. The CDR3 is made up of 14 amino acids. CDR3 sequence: CASTSLNGEPEQYF. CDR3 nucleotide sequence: TGTGCCAGCACTTCTCTCAACGGGGAACCCGAGCAGTACTTC.

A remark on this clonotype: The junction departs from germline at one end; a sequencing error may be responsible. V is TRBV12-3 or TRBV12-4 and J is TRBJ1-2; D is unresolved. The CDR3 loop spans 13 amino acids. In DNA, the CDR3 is TGTGCCAGCAGTTTAGTCCAGGTGGCAGGCTACAACTTC. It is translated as CASSLVQVAGYNF.

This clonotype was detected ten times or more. CDR3 DNA: TGTGCCAGCATCCCCCAACCGGCGGCAGGGTCCCATGGCTACACCTTC. Its protein is CASIPQPAAGSHGYTF. This chain links TRBV7-2 with TRBJ1-2, with D possibly matching TRBD1 (5 bases). Germline V gene lookup returns CDR1 SGHTA and CDR2 FQGNSA. The V and J ends lost 7 bases and 6 bases respectively, with 24 bases between them. This CDR3 is 16 amino acids long. The full variable domain, in which reference TRBV7-2 and TRBJ1-2 provide the parts outside the CDR3, is GAGVSQSPSNKVTEKGKDVELRCDPISGHTALYWYRQSLGQGLEFLIYFQGNSAPDKSGLPSDRFSAERTGGSVSTLTIQRTQQEDSAVYLCASIPQPAAGSHGYTFGSGTRLTVV.